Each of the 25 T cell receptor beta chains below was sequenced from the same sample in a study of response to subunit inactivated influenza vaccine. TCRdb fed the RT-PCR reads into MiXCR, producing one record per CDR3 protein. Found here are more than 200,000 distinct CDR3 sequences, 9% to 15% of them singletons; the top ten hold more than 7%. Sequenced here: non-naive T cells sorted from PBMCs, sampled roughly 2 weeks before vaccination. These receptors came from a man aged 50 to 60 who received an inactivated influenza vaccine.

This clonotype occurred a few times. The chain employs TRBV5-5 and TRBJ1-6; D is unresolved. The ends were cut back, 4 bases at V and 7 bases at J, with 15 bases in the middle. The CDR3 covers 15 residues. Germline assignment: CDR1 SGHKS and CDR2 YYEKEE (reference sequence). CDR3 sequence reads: CASSPSVVENSPLHF. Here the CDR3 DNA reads TGTGCCAGCAGCCCATCGGTGGTGGAAAATTCACCCCTCCACTTT.

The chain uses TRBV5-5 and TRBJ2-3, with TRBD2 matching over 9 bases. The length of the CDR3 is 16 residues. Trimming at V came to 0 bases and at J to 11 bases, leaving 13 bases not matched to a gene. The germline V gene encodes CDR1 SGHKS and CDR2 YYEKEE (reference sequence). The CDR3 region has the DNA TGTGCCAGCAGCTTGGGGACGTGGGCGGGGGGGCGTAGGCAGTATTTT. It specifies CASSLGTWAGGRRQYF.

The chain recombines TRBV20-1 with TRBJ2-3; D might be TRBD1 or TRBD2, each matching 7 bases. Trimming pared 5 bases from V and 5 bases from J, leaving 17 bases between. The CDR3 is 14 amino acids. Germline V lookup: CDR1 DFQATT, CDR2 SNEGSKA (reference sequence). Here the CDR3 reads CSAPLRGGLDTQYF. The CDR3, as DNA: TGCAGTGCTCCCCTCAGGGGGGGGCTAGATACGCAGTATTTT.

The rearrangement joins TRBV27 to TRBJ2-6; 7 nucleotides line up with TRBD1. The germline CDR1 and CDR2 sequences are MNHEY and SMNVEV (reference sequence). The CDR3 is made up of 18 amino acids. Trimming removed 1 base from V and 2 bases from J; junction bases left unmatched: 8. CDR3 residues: CASSLFPPDRAGANVLTF. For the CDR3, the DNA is TGTGCCAGCAGTTTATTCCCACCCGACAGGGCTGGGGCCAACGTCCTGACTTTC.

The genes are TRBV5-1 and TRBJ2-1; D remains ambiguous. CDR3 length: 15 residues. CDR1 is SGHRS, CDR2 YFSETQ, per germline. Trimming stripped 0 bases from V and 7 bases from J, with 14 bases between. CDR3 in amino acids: CASSLEASWLNEQFF. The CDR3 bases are TGCGCCAGCAGCTTGGAGGCTAGTTGGTTAAATGAGCAGTTCTTC.

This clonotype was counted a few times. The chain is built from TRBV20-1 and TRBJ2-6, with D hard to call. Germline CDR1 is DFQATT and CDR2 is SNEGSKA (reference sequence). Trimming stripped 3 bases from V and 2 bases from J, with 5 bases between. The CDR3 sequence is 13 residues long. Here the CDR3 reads CSARHAGANVLTF. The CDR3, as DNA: TGCAGTGCTAGGCACGCTGGGGCCAACGTCCTGACTTTC.

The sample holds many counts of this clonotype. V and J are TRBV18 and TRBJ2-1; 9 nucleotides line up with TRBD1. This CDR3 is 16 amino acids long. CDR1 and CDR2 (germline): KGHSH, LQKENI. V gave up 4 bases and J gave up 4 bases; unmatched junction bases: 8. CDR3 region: CASSRLQGAGYNEQFF. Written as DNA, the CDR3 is TGTGCCAGCTCACGTCTACAGGGGGCTGGGTACAATGAGCAGTTCTTC.

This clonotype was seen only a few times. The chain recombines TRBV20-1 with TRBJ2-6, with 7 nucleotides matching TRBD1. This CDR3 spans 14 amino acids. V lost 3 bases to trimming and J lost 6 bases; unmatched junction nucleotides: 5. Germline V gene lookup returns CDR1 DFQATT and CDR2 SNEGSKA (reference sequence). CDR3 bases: TGCAGTGCTAGGGACAGGCGTCAGGCCAACGTCCTGACTTTC. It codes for CSARDRRQANVLTF.

The DNA for the CDR3 is TGCAGTTCCGAGACTAGCGGGGGTGGGCCCCAGTACTTC. This sequence encodes CSSETSGGGPQYF. V usage is TRBV20-1 and J usage is TRBJ2-5; 12 bases are a match to TRBD2. J was trimmed by 9 bases and V by 8 bases; bases with no gene match: 10. CDR3 size: 13 residues. In germline, CDR1 is DFQATT, CDR2 SNEGSKA (reference sequence).

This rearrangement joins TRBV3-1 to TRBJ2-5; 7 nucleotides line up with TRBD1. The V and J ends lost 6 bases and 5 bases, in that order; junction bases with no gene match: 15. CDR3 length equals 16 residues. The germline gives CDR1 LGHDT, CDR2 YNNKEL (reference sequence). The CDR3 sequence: CASSPFRQGGSETQYF. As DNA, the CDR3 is TGTGCCAGCAGTCCCTTCCGACAGGGCGGGTCGGAGACCCAGTACTTC.

This CDR3 is CASSPYSYEQYF. The CDR3 nucleotides are TGTGCCAGCAGTCCCTACAGCTACGAGCAGTACTTC. The chain employs TRBV6-6 and TRBJ2-7; D unresolved. The CDR3 contains 12 residues. Between the trimmed V and J ends, which lost 5 bases and 3 bases, there was a span of 8 bases. Germline lookup yields CDR1 MNHNY and CDR2 SVGAGI (reference sequence).

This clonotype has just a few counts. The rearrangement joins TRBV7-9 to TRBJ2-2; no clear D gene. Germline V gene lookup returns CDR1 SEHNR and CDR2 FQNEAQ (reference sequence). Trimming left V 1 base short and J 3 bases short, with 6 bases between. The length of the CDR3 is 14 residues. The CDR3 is CASSLVSYTGELFF. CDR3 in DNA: TGTGCCAGCAGCTTAGTCAGTTACACCGGGGAGCTGTTTTTT.

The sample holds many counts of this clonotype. The CDR3 nucleotides are TGTGCCAGCAGCTTCGGGGCAGGGGGCTCCGATGAGCAGTTCTTC. It is translated as CASSFGAGGSDEQFF. This chain connects TRBV7-3 to TRBJ2-1, with 8 bases identical to TRBD1. CDR1 is SGHTA and CDR2 is FQGTGA in the germline V gene. V gave up 3 bases and J gave up 8 bases; unmatched junction bases: 9. This CDR3 is built from 15 residues. Full variable domain (missing parts from reference TRBV7-3 and TRBJ2-1): GAGVSQTPSNKVTEKGKYVELRCDPISGHTALYWYRQSLGQGPEFLIYFQGTGAADDSGLPNDRFFAVRPEGSVSTLKIQRTERGDSAVYLCASSFGAGGSDEQFFGPGTRLTVL.

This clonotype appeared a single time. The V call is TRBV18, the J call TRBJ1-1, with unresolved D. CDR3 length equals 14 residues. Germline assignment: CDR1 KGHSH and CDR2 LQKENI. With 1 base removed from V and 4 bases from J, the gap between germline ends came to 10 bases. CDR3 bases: TGTGCCAGCTCACCACAGGGTTTGGGCACTGAAGCTTTCTTT. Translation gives CASSPQGLGTEAFF. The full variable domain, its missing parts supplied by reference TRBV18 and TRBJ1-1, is NAGVMQNPRHLVRRRGQEARLRCSPMKGHSHVYWYRQLPEEGLKFMVYLQKENIIDESGMPKERFSAEFPKEGPSILRIQQVVRGDSAAYFCASSPQGLGTEAFFGQGTRLTVV.

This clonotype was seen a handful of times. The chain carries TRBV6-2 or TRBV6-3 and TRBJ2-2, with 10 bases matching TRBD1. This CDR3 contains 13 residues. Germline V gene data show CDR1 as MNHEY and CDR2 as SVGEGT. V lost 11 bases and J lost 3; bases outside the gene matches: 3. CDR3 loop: CAAGQGYTGELFF. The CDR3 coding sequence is TGTGCCGCGGGACAGGGGTACACCGGGGAGCTGTTTTTT.

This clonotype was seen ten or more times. The CDR3 coding sequence is TGCAGCGTGGACAGCTACAATGAGCAGTTCTTC. Encoded protein: CSVDSYNEQFF. The chain employs TRBV29-1 and TRBJ2-1, with a tentative D call TRBD1 (6 bases). Trimming removed 6 bases from V and 3 bases from J, with 6 bases in between. Germline V gives CDR1 SQVTM, CDR2 ANQGSEA. The CDR3 contains 11 residues.

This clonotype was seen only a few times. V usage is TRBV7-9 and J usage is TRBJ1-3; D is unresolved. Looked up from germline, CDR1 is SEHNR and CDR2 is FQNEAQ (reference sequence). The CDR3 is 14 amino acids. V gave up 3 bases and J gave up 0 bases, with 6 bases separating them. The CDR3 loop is CASSFQISGNTIYF. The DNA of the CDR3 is TGTGCCAGCAGCTTTCAAATCTCTGGAAACACCATATATTTT.

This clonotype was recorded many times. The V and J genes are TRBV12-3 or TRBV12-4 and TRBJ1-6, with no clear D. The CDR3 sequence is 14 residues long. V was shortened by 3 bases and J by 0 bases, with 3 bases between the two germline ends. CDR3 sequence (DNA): TGTGCCAGCAGTTTGGGCTCCTATAATTCACCCCTCCACTTT. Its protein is CASSLGSYNSPLHF.

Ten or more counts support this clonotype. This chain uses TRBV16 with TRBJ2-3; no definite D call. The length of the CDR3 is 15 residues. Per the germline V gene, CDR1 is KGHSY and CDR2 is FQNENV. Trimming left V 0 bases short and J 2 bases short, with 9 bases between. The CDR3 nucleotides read TGTGCCAGCAGCCAATCGATGAGGTCCACAGATACGCAGTATTTT. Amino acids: CASSQSMRSTDTQYF.

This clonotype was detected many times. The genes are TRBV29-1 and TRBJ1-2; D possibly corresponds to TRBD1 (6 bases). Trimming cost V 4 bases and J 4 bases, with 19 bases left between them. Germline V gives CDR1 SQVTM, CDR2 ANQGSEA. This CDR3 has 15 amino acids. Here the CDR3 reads CSVGPTGARGYGYTF. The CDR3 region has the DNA TGCAGCGTTGGTCCTACGGGGGCACGGGGCTATGGCTACACCTTC.

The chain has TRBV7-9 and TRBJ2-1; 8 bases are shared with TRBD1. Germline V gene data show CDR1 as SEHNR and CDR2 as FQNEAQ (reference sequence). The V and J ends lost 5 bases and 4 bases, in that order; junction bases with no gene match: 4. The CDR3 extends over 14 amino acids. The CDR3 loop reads CASSADRVYNEQFF. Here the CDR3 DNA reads TGTGCCAGCAGCGCGGACAGGGTATACAATGAGCAGTTCTTC.

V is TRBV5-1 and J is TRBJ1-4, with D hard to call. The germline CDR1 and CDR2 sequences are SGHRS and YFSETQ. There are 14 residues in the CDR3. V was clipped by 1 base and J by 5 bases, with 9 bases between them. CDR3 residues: CASSLNAENEKLFF. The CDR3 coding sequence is TGCGCCAGCAGCTTGAACGCTGAAAATGAAAAACTGTTTTTT.

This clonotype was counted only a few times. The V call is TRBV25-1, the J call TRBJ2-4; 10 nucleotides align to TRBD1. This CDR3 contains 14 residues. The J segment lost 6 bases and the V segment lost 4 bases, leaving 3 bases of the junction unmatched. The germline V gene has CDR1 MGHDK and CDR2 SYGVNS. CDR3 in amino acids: CASSARTGGNIQYF. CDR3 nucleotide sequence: TGTGCCAGCAGTGCAAGGACAGGGGGAAACATTCAGTACTTC.

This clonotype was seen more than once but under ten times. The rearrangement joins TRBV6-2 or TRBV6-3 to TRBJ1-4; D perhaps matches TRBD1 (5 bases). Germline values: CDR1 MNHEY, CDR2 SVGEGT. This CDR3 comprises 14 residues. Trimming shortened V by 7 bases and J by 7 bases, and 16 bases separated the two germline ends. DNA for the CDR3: TGTGCCAGCAATTCCGGGACGACGGGTGAAAAACTGTTTTTT. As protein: CASNSGTTGEKLFF.

CDR3 nucleotides: TGTGCCAGCAGCTTAGGCCTAGCGGGCCTTGGGGAGACCCAGTACTTC. Protein sequence: CASSLGLAGLGETQYF. V usage is TRBV11-1 and J usage is TRBJ2-5; 8 nucleotides match TRBD2. Germline lookup yields CDR1 SGHAT and CDR2 FQDESV (reference sequence). Unmatched junction bases numbered 9, after V lost 1 base and J lost 5 bases. The CDR3 covers 16 residues.